This record concerns one TCR beta chain sequence. The data originate from a study of tumor T cells in aggressive B-cell lymphoma. Looked up from germline, CDR1 is GTSNPN and CDR2 is SVGIG (reference sequence). The ends were cut back, 1 base at V and 8 bases at J, with 14 bases in the middle. This CDR3 comprises 14 residues. Here immunoSEQ multiplex PCR was the method, and the copy in TCRdb shows in-frame clones only, minus some. The table has approximately 11,000 clones, 89% seen once. What was sequenced was tumor tissue. The V call is TRBV30, the J call TRBJ1-4, with D unresolved. This sequence originates from an adult with diffuse large B cell lymphoma. CDR3 DNA sequence: TGTGCCTGGAGTGGCCTGGAAAACAGCGAAAAACTGTTTTTT. Translated: CAWSGLENSEKLFF.